The 24 T cell receptor beta chains in this list originate from one sample, sequenced in a study of somatic mutations in cytotoxic T cells in rheumatoid arthritis. Measured with immunoSEQ multiplex PCR; TCRdb has only the in-frame clones, and not every one. This sample has 18,000 or so clones, with around 67% found just once. Sequenced input: CD8+ T cells sorted from blood. The receptors shown here come from a woman aged 60-75 years in good health.

V and J are TRBV2 and TRBJ2-2; the D is unclear. The V end was cut by 3 bases, the J end by 6 bases, with 5 bases between. The germline CDR1 and CDR2 sequences are SNHLY and FYNNEI. The CDR3 contains 12 residues. CDR3: CASSDTSGELFF. As DNA, the CDR3 is TGTGCCAGCAGTGATACGTCCGGGGAGCTGTTTTTT.

The chain joins TRBV4-2 to TRBJ2-3; D may be TRBD2 (6 bases). The ends were cut back, 0 bases at V and 5 bases at J, with 12 bases in the middle. CDR3 length equals 15 residues. The germline CDR1 and CDR2 sequences are LGHNA and YNFKEQ. CDR3 amino acids: CASSQDNGSGDTQYF. CDR3 nucleotide sequence: TGTGCCAGCAGCCAAGACAACGGGAGTGGAGATACGCAGTATTTT.

This chain uses TRBV7-9 with TRBJ1-4; D perhaps matches TRBD1 (5 bases). V lost 5 bases, J lost 0 bases, and 16 bases lay in between. The CDR3 loop spans 17 amino acids. Germline V gives CDR1 SEHNR, CDR2 FQNEAQ (reference sequence). CDR3 sequence (DNA): TGTGCCAGCAGCCCGGCCCCGGGGGGGGCAACTAATGAAAAACTGTTTTTT. Its protein is CASSPAPGGATNEKLFF.

This clone was found a few times. The genes are TRBV5-4 and TRBJ1-2, with 9 bases aligning to TRBD1. V was pared by 4 bases and J by 5 bases, with 12 bases of the junction left unmatched. The CDR3 totals 16 residues. In germline, CDR1 is SGHNT, CDR2 YYREEE (reference sequence). CDR3 region: CASSGGTGNTVYGYTF. The DNA of the CDR3 is TGTGCCAGCAGCGGCGGGACAGGGAACACAGTGTATGGCTACACCTTC.

This clone has more than one count but fewer than ten. CDR3 DNA sequence: TGCAGCTCCTGGACGACCACTGAAGCTTTCTTT. Translating it yields CSSWTTTEAFF. The gene calls are TRBV29-1 and TRBJ1-1; no definite D call. Germline V gene data show CDR1 as SQVTM and CDR2 as ANQGSEA. V shed 8 bases and J shed 4 bases, with 11 bases lying between them. The CDR3 runs to 11 residues. Drawing the rest from reference TRBV29-1 and TRBJ1-1, the complete variable domain is SAVISQKPSRDICQRGTSLTIQCQVDSQVTMMFWYRQQPGQSLTLIATANQGSEATYESGFVIDKFPISRPNLTFSTLTVSNMSPEDSSIYLCSSWTTTEAFFGQGTRLTVV.

The chain carries TRBV1 and TRBJ2-5; the table names TRBD2, a call not compared with the DNA. TRBV1 is assigned pseudogene status. This CDR3 spans 15 amino acids. This chain's CDR3 is CTSSHGRRERETQYF. CDR3 DNA sequence: TGCACCAGCAGTCACGGGCGGCGGGAGCGGGAGACCCAGTACTTC.

V usage is TRBV5-5 and J usage is TRBJ2-7; possible D gene TRBD1, 6 bases. There are 14 residues in the CDR3. Trimming left V 0 bases short and J 3 bases short, with 10 bases between. Germline CDR1 reads SGHKS; CDR2 reads YYEKEE (reference sequence). The CDR3 DNA reads as TGTGCCAGCAGCTTGGTTGACAGGAGCTACGAGCAGTACTTC. Amino acid sequence: CASSLVDRSYEQYF.

This clone was seen only once. This chain links TRBV11-2 with TRBJ2-1; no definite D call. The V gene's germline CDR1 is SGHAT and CDR2 FQNNGV. V lost 5 bases, J lost 8 bases, and 4 bases lay in between. The CDR3 extends over 10 amino acids. The CDR3, as DNA: TGTGCCAGCAGCAACTATGAGCAGTTCTTC. As protein: CASSNYEQFF.

The V and J genes are TRBV6-1 and TRBJ2-7; the match to TRBD1 covers 10 bases. The J segment lost 2 bases and the V segment lost 4 bases, leaving 5 bases of the junction unmatched. The CDR3 covers 15 residues. CDR1 and CDR2 (germline): MNHNS, SASEGT. CDR3 residues: CASSGAGTGAYEQYF. The CDR3 bases are TGTGCCAGCAGTGGTGCAGGGACAGGGGCCTACGAGCAGTACTTC.

The chain carries TRBV27 and TRBJ1-2; tentative D call: TRBD1 (5 bases). The length of the CDR3 is 14 residues. V lost 6 bases and J lost 4, with 15 bases in between. The germline V gene has CDR1 MNHEY and CDR2 SMNVEV (reference sequence). CDR3 protein: CASRAPGAAYGYTF. CDR3 coding DNA: TGTGCCAGCAGAGCCCCTGGGGCCGCCTATGGCTACACCTTC.

The J gene is TRBJ2-1, the V gene TRBV7-6; no reliable D call. The CDR3 totals 13 residues. From germline, CDR1 is SGHVS and CDR2 FNYEAQ. V lost 0 bases and J 7 bases, leaving 7 bases between the germline ends. CDR3 sequence (DNA): TGTGCCAGCAGCTTAGCCACCGCGAATGAGCAGTTCTTC. Translation gives CASSLATANEQFF. Combining the CDR3 with reference TRBV7-6 and TRBJ2-1 gives the whole variable domain GAGVSQSPRYKVTKRGQDVALRCDPISGHVSLYWYRQALGQGPEFLTYFNYEAQQDKSGLPNDRFSAERPEGSISTLTIQRTEQRDSAMYRCASSLATANEQFFGPGTRLTVL.

The chain uses TRBV13 and TRBJ1-1, with a weak D call TRBD1 (5 bases). Trimming stripped 4 bases from V and 2 bases from J, with 11 bases between. The CDR3 has 14 amino acids. Germline loops: CDR1 PRHDT, CDR2 FYEKMQ (reference sequence). CDR3 region: CASSSRGENTEAFF. In nucleotides, the CDR3 is TGTGCCAGCAGCTCGAGGGGCGAAAACACTGAAGCTTTCTTT.

This rearrangement joins TRBV29-1 to TRBJ1-2; tentative D call: TRBD1 (5 bases). CDR3 length: 12 residues. V lost 2 bases, J lost 8 bases, and 12 bases lay in between. From germline, CDR1 is SQVTM and CDR2 ANQGSEA. The CDR3 region has the DNA TGCAGCGTTGAAAAAGGGGCGGGGGGCTACACCTTC. Translated: CSVEKGAGGYTF.

This clone was seen only once. V and J are TRBV7-9 and TRBJ2-7; no clear D gene. This CDR3 spans 11 amino acids. Trimming took 5 bases from V and 6 from J, leaving 8 bases between them. The germline CDR1 and CDR2 sequences are SEHNR and FQNEAQ (reference sequence). CDR3 sequence reads: CASSDNSEQYF. The CDR3 DNA reads TGTGCCAGCAGCGACAACTCCGAGCAGTACTTC.

In this sample, this clone turned up a few times. The chain employs TRBV5-1 and TRBJ2-7; 8 positions agree with TRBD1. The CDR3 consists of 14 residues. V gave up 4 bases and J gave up 4 bases; unmatched junction bases: 7. Germline values: CDR1 SGHRS, CDR2 YFSETQ. CDR3: CASSVGDRSYEQYF. The DNA of the CDR3 is TGCGCCAGCAGCGTTGGGGACAGGTCGTACGAGCAGTACTTC. The full variable domain, completed using reference TRBV5-1 and TRBJ2-7, is KAGVTQTPRYLIKTRGQQVTLSCSPISGHRSVSWYQQTPGQGLQFLFEYFSETQRNKGNFPGRFSGRQFSNSRSEMNVSTLELGDSALYLCASSVGDRSYEQYFGPGTRLTVT.

V is TRBV6-5 and J is TRBJ1-1; D might be TRBD1 (6 bases). From germline, CDR1 is MNHEY and CDR2 SVGAGI. Trimming stripped 4 bases from V and 2 bases from J, with 11 bases between. This CDR3 is built from 14 residues. The CDR3, as DNA: TGTGCCAGCAGTTTGACAGGAGAAAACACTGAAGCTTTCTTT. Translated, it gives CASSLTGENTEAFF.

The chain carries TRBV5-6 and TRBJ2-1; a weak D match, TRBD1 (6 bases). This CDR3 has 12 amino acids. The ends were cut back, 4 bases at V and 7 bases at J, with 9 bases in the middle. Per germline, CDR1 SGHDT and CDR2 YYEEEE. CDR3 coding DNA: TGTGCCAGCAGCCAACAGGGAAATGAGCAGTTCTTC. Translating it yields CASSQQGNEQFF.

The gene calls are TRBV9 and TRBJ2-1; the match to TRBD2 covers 7 bases. Germline trimming cut 1 base from V and 0 bases from J; bases unmatched to any gene: 4. Per germline, CDR1 SGDLS and CDR2 YYNGEE. CDR3 length equals 16 residues. The CDR3 DNA is TGTGCCAGCAGCGTATATCAGCGGGACTCCTACAATGAGCAGTTCTTC. This translates into CASSVYQRDSYNEQFF.

This clone was observed a single time. The J gene is TRBJ2-3, the V gene TRBV9; D is unresolved. Germline CDR1 and CDR2: SGDLS and YYNGEE. The CDR3 is made up of 13 amino acids. Trimming stripped 4 bases from V and 5 bases from J, with 11 bases between. In DNA, the CDR3 is TGTGCCAGCAGCTTCCTAGAGGTAGATACGCAGTATTTT. Amino acid sequence: CASSFLEVDTQYF.

This chain links TRBV7-9 with TRBJ2-3; D is unclear. Trimming stripped 1 base from V and 6 bases from J, with 5 bases between. The CDR3 contains 12 residues. In germline, CDR1 is SEHNR, CDR2 FQNEAQ (reference sequence). CDR3 nucleotide sequence: TGTGCCAGCAGCTTAGGGGCGGATACGCAGTATTTT. Residues: CASSLGADTQYF.

V is TRBV9 and J is TRBJ1-3; 8 positions match TRBD1. Looked up from germline, CDR1 is SGDLS and CDR2 is YYNGEE. The CDR3 covers 16 residues. The V and J ends lost 4 bases and 0 bases, in that order; junction bases with no gene match: 6. CDR3 region: CASSPSGQGSGNTIYF. The CDR3 nucleotides read TGTGCCAGCAGCCCAAGTGGACAGGGCTCTGGAAACACCATATATTTT.

The V gene is TRBV27, the J gene TRBJ1-3; maybe TRBD1 (5 bases). Germline loops: CDR1 MNHEY, CDR2 SMNVEV (reference sequence). The CDR3 covers 13 residues. V shed 3 bases and J shed 8 bases, with 11 bases lying between them. CDR3 DNA sequence: TGTGCCAGCAGTTTTCTCGAGGGACACACCATATATTTT. Its protein is CASSFLEGHTIYF.

The V call is TRBV6-5, the J call TRBJ1-5; no clear D. Trimming took 6 bases from V and 4 from J, leaving 7 bases between them. This CDR3 spans 12 amino acids. The germline V gene has CDR1 MNHEY and CDR2 SVGAGI. The DNA of the CDR3 is TGTGCCAGCAGGGGATTAAATCAGCCCCAGCATTTT. Residues: CASRGLNQPQHF.

This clone was recorded a few times. This chain joins TRBV6-1 and TRBJ2-7; a possible D gene is TRBD2 (5 bases). This CDR3 contains 12 residues. From germline, CDR1 is MNHNS and CDR2 SASEGT. The V gene lost 6 bases and the J gene lost 5 bases, with 11 bases spanning the gap. CDR3 in amino acids: CASSLLANEQYF. In nucleotides, the CDR3 is TGTGCCAGCAGCCTTCTAGCCAACGAGCAGTACTTC.